Listed below are T cell receptor beta chains from one sample, sequenced in a study of blood T cell repertoires in COVID-19. Repertoires were generated with immunoSEQ multiplex PCR, while TCRdb's copy carries only in-frame clones and drops some. The table shows 95,000 to 100,000 clones, with 85% occurring only once. Sequences were obtained from peripheral blood. The receptors were sampled from a woman aged 70-85 years with active or convalescent COVID-19. Each CDR3 is given with its conserved first and last residue. The D gene is left open where the match is weak. Clone size is stated in some rows and not others, as once, few, many or a class when expanded.

V	D	J	size	CDR3	DNA
TRBV11-3	-	TRBJ2-5	-	CASSPGGAQETQYF	TGTGCCAGCAGCCCCGGAGGGGCCCAAGAGACCCAGTACTTC
TRBV28	TRBD2	TRBJ2-7	-	CAGGSGGAFSHEQYF	TGTGCTGGGGGGAGCGGGGGGGCATTTTCCCACGAGCAGTACTTC
TRBV30	TRBD1	TRBJ1-2	-	CAWSLGTGGFYGYTF	TGTGCCTGGAGTCTTGGGACAGGGGGTTTCTATGGCTACACCTTC
TRBV18	TRBD1	TRBJ1-1	-	CASLSTGMDTEAFF	TGTGCCAGCCTCTCGACAGGGATGGATACTGAAGCTTTCTTT
TRBV15	TRBD1	TRBJ1-6	-	CATSSQQGSYNSPLHF	TGTGCCACCAGCAGTCAACAGGGGTCCTATAATTCACCCCTCCACTTT
TRBV6-5	TRBD1	TRBJ1-2	-	CASSYGQGALGYTF	TGTGCCAGCAGTTACGGCCAGGGGGCGCTTGGCTACACCTTC
TRBV7-3	TRBD1	TRBJ1-4	-	CASSLSGQGREKLFF	TGTGCCAGCAGCTTATCCGGACAGGGACGGGAAAAACTGTTTTTT
TRBV18	TRBD2	TRBJ2-7	-	CASSEAQAGLTYEQYF	TGTGCCAGCTCAGAAGCCCAAGCGGGGCTAACCTACGAGCAGTACTTC
TRBV4-3	-	TRBJ2-1	-	CASSQDQGREQFF	TGCGCCAGCAGCCAAGATCAGGGTAGGGAGCAGTTCTTC
TRBV13	-	TRBJ2-2	-	CASSLGPGADTGELFF	TGTGCCAGCAGCTTAGGGCCAGGGGCGGACACCGGGGAGCTGTTTTTT
TRBV30	-	TRBJ1-3	-	CAWTPDSHGNTIYF	TGTGCCTGGACACCCGACAGCCATGGAAACACCATATATTTT
TRBV18	-	TRBJ2-4	-	CASSPPKGGKNIQYF	TGTGCCAGCTCACCACCGAAAGGGGGCAAAAACATTCAGTACTTC
TRBV24-1	TRBD1	TRBJ2-1	-	CATSDTDRVGNNEQFF	TGTGCCACCAGTGATACGGACAGGGTAGGGAACAATGAGCAGTTCTTC
TRBV2	-	TRBJ2-6	-	CASSVTGYSGANVLTF	TGTGCCAGCAGTGTCACAGGGTACTCTGGGGCCAACGTCCTGACTTTC
TRBV21-1	-	TRBJ1-5	-	CASGTNWAYDQPQHF	TGTGCCAGCGGAACGAATTGGGCATACGATCAGCCCCAGCATTTT
TRBV5-5	TRBD1	TRBJ2-7	once	CASSRRGQGFYEQYF	TGTGCCAGCAGCCGACGCGGACAGGGGTTTTACGAGCAGTACTTC
TRBV7-9	-	TRBJ2-6	-	CASTSAGANVLTF	TGTGCCAGCACCTCCGCGGGGGCCAACGTCCTGACTTTC
TRBV6-5	-	TRBJ1-6	-	CASRDSRLLNSPLHF	TGTGCCAGCAGGGACAGCCGTCTTTTAAATTCACCCCTCCACTTT
TRBV28	TRBD1	TRBJ1-3	-	CASKRGRQGKSGNTIYF	TGTGCCAGCAAGAGGGGGCGTCAAGGCAAATCTGGAAACACCATATATTTT
TRBV3-1/TRBV3-2	TRBD1	TRBJ2-1	-	CASSQDFQGAIF	TGTGCCAGCAGCCAAGATTTCCAGGGGGCGATCTTC
TRBV29-1	-	TRBJ1-5	-	CSVEYGNNQPQHF	TGCAGCGTTGAATACGGGAATAATCAGCCCCAGCATTTT
TRBV6-2/TRBV6-3	-	TRBJ2-7	once	CASSNPLGEQYF	TGTGCCAGCAGTAACCCCCTCGGCGAGCAGTACTTC
TRBV19	-	TRBJ1-6	-	CASSPGQTYNSPLHF	TGTGCCAGTAGTCCAGGACAGACCTATAATTCACCCCTCCACTTT
TRBV27	-	TRBJ2-3	-	CASSSIGNTQYF	TGTGCCAGCAGTTCTATCGGGAATACGCAGTATTTT